Listed below are T cell receptor beta chains from one sample, sequenced in a study of T cell responses to AZD1222 COVID-19 vaccine. Repertoires were generated with immunoSEQ multiplex PCR, while TCRdb's copy carries only in-frame clones and drops some. The sample carries around 150,000 clones, roughly 89% recorded once. Sequencing used peripheral blood, obtained on day 0 of AZD1222 vaccination. The receptor set was obtained from an adult in good health. The CDR3 runs from the conserved cysteine through the conserved F or W. D genes are given only for firm matches. For some rows the clone size is stated as once, few or many, or as a class when expanded; others skip it.

>TRBJ2-7|-|TRBD1|TRBV2
TGTGCCAGCAGTGAATTTTATGTGGGGACAGCGAGCTCCTACGAGCAGTACTTC
CASSEFYVGTASSYEQYF
>TRBJ2-2|once|-|TRBV7-3
TGTGCCAGCAGCTTAACGGGATCCACCGGGGAGCTGTTTTTT
CASSLTGSTGELFF
>TRBJ1-5|-|-|TRBV21-1
TGTGCCAGCAGCAAAATAGAGGAAGCTCAGCCCCAGCATTTT
CASSKIEEAQPQHF
>TRBJ2-7|few|TRBD2|TRBV5-8
TGTGCCAGCCGTACTAGGCGGGGGGCCTACGAGCAGTACTTC
CASRTRRGAYEQYF
>TRBJ2-1|-|TRBD1|TRBV3-1/TRBV3-2
TGTGCCAGCGGGGGACAGGGGAGGAATGAGCAGTTCTTC
CASGGQGRNEQFF
>TRBJ1-3|-|TRBD1|TRBV4-1
TGCGCCAGCAGCCAAGAACAGGGGCTAGGAAACACCATATATTTT
CASSQEQGLGNTIYF
>TRBJ1-1|-|-|TRBV7-3
TGTGCCAGCAGCTTAGCAGGGTTTAGCACTGAAGCTTTCTTT
CASSLAGFSTEAFF
>TRBJ1-6|-|TRBD1|TRBV27
TGTGCCAGCTCGGGACAGGCCTATAATTCACCCCTCCACTTT
CASSGQAYNSPLHF
>TRBJ1-1|-|TRBD1|TRBV12-3/TRBV12-4
TGTGCCAGCAGTTGGGACAGGTCCACTGAAGCTTTCTTT
CASSWDRSTEAFF
>TRBJ1-4|-|-|TRBV7-9
TGTGCCAGCAGCTCCACTGATGAGCAGAAGAATGAAAAACTGTTTTTT
CASSSTDEQKNEKLFF
>TRBJ1-6|-|TRBD1|TRBV11-2
TGTGCCAGCAGCTTAAGGTTATGGACAGGAGGTTCACCCCTCCACTTT
CASSLRLWTGGSPLHF
>TRBJ2-7|-|TRBD1|TRBV28
TGTGCCAGCAGTACTGGGACAGGGGCCTCCCACGAGCAGTACTTC
CASSTGTGASHEQYF
>TRBJ1-4|-|TRBD1|TRBV6-1
TGTGCCAGCAGTGAGAGACAGGGGGACGAAAAACTGTTTTTT
CASSERQGDEKLFF
>TRBJ1-1|-|-|TRBV28
TGTGCCAGCAACCAGAACCGGGACGTGAACACTGAAGCTTTCTTT
CASNQNRDVNTEAFF
>TRBJ1-2|-|TRBD1|TRBV28
TGTGCCAGCAGACAACAGGACAGGGATTCTCCTGGCTACACCTTC
CASRQQDRDSPGYTF
>TRBJ2-1|-|-|TRBV4-3
TGCGCCAGCAGCCAAGATCCTAACTACAATGAGCAGTTCTTC
CASSQDPNYNEQFF
>TRBJ1-4|-|-|TRBV30
TGTGCCTCCCGTGGGGGGGATGAAAAACTGTTTTTT
CASRGGDEKLFF
>TRBJ2-3|-|-|TRBV7-9
TGTGCCAGCTCTTGGGTAACCCTGGGGGCAGATACGCAGTATTTT
CASSWVTLGADTQYF
>TRBJ2-1|-|-|TRBV27
TGTGCCAGCAAGACAGAGGTTGCCTACAATGAGCAGTTCTTC
CASKTEVAYNEQFF
>TRBJ2-1|-|-|TRBV28
TGTGCCAGCAGTTTACGGCGGAGCTCCTACAATGAGCAGTTCTTC
CASSLRRSSYNEQFF
>TRBJ1-2|-|-|TRBV5-4
TGTGCCAGCAGCTTGACAGGCGCTTCAGGTGGCTACACCTTC
CASSLTGASGGYTF
>TRBJ2-7|-|TRBD1|TRBV5-1
TGCGCCAGCAGCTCCCGAGGGACAGCCCCGGGGAACTACGAGCAGTACTTC
CASSSRGTAPGNYEQYF
>TRBJ1-1|-|-|TRBV11-2
TGTGCCAGCAGCTCCACCCCCGGGGGCGGCATGAACACTGAAGCTTTCTTT
CASSSTPGGGMNTEAFF
>TRBJ1-1|-|-|TRBV11-2
TGTGCCAGCAGCTTAATGTCCAGGGCCAACACTGAAGCTTTCTTT
CASSLMSRANTEAFF
>TRBJ2-1|-|TRBD2|TRBV5-1
TGCGCCAGCAGCTTGGTCGCTAGCGGCTCCTACAATGAGCAGTTCTTC
CASSLVASGSYNEQFF
>TRBJ1-4|-|-|TRBV15
TGTGCCACCAGCAGAGTACAGCCTAATGAAAAACTGTTTTTT
CATSRVQPNEKLFF
>TRBJ1-2|-|TRBD1|TRBV15
TGTGCCACCAGCGAGGACAGGAACCTTAACTATGGCTACACCTTC
CATSEDRNLNYGYTF
>TRBJ2-3|-|-|TRBV27
TGTGCCAGCAGTAGGGCGGGGGCTACAGATACGCAGTATTTT
CASSRAGATDTQYF
>TRBJ1-1|-|-|TRBV7-2
TGTGCCAGCACCAATCCTTCCCAAACTGAAGCTTTCTTT
CASTNPSQTEAFF